The T cell receptor (beta chain) described here comes from a study of T-cell memory formation after mild COVID-19. Findings and limits, study-wide: CD4+ bias marked clones expanding day 15 to 37, unlike balanced contracting clones. Cross-reactive memory apparently joined, as some responding clones appeared in pre-infection memory.

The ends were cut back, 7 bases at V and 13 bases at J, with 16 bases in the middle. The CDR3 length is 11 residues. CDR1 and CDR2 from the germline V gene are MNHNS and SASEGT. TCRdb analysed the 5' RACE reads with MiXCR anew, one entry per CDR3 protein. The profile shows roughly 600,000 distinct CDR3 sequences, over 15% of them singletons. This clonotype was picked up a small number of times. The antigen remains unidentified. The chain employs TRBV6-1 and TRBJ1-2; D call uncertain. This receptor was taken from an adult woman who had mild COVID-19 (a few samples of this study predate the infection). Cell type and time point are not known. The sequencing input was PBMCs or a T cell subset sorted from them (not recorded which). CDR3 protein: CASTVAASGTF. The CDR3 DNA is TGTGCCAGCACGGTGGCGGCCTCCGGCACCTTC.